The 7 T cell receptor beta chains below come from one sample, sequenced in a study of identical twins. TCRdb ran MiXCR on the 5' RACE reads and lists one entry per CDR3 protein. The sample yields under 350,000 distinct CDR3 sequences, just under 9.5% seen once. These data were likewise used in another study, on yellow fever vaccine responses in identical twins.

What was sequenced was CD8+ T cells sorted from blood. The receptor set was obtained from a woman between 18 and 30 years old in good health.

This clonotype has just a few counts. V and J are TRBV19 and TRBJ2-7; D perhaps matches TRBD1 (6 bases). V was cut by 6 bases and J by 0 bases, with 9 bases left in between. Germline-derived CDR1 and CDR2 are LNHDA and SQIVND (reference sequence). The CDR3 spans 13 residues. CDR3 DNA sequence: TGTGCCAGTAGCCGGGACATCTCCTACGAGCAGTACTTC. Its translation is CASSRDISYEQYF. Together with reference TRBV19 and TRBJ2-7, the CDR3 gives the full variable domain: DGGITQSPKYLFRKEGQNVTLSCEQNLNHDAMYWYRQDPGQGLRLIYYSQIVNDFQKGDIAEGYSVSREKKESFPLTVTSAQKNPTAFYLCASSRDISYEQYFGPGTRLTVT.

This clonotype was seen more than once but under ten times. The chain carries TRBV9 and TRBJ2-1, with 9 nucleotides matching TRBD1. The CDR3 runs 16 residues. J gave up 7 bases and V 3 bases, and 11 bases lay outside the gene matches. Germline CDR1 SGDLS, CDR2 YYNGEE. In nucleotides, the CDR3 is TGTGCCAGCAGCGCTTCCGGGACAGGGTACCGAAATGAGCAGTTCTTC. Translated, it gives CASSASGTGYRNEQFF.

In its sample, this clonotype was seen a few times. The chain's CDR3 is CAIMTFLGTEAFF. DNA of the CDR3: TGTGCCATCATGACGTTTCTGGGCACTGAAGCTTTCTTT. The chain has TRBV10-3 and TRBJ1-1; D remains ambiguous. Trimming removed 7 bases at V and 4 bases at J, with 13 bases between. Germline values: CDR1 ENHRY, CDR2 SYGVKD. This CDR3 has 13 residues.

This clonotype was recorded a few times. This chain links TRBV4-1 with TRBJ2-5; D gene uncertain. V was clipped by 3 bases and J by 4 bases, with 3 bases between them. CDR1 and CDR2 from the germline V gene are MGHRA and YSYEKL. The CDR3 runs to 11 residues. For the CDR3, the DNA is TGCGCCAGCAGCCACCGAGAGACCCAGTACTTC. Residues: CASSHRETQYF.

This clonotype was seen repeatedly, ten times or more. CDR3 protein: CAISPGLAGGGEQFF. Here the CDR3 DNA reads TGTGCCATCAGTCCGGGACTAGCGGGAGGGGGTGAGCAGTTCTTC. The chain links TRBV10-3 to TRBJ2-1, with 16 bases fitting TRBD2. The germline gives CDR1 ENHRY, CDR2 SYGVKD. Germline trimming cut 5 bases from V and 9 bases from J; bases unmatched to any gene: 4. This CDR3 is built from 15 residues.

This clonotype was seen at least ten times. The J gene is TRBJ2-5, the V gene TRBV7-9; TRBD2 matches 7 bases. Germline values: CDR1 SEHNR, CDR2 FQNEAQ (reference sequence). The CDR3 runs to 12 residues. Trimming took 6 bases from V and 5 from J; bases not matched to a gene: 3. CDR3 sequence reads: CASSRDYETQYF. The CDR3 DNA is TGTGCCAGCAGTCGGGACTACGAGACCCAGTACTTC.

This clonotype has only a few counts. The CDR3 bases are TGCGCCAGCAGCCGCGGGGGGGGTGGCAGTCGGGGTGCCTACAATGAGCAGTTCTTC. Protein: CASSRGGGGSRGAYNEQFF. This chain connects TRBV5-1 to TRBJ2-1, with 9 nucleotides matching TRBD2. Germline CDR1 reads SGHRS; CDR2 reads YFSETQ. V lost 4 bases and J lost 2; bases outside the gene matches: 16. CDR3 length: 19 residues.